This T cell receptor beta chain was captured by sequencing in a study of blood T cells in healthy people across ages. A second about 6 to 12 cycle PCR used barcoded and J-beta primers. TCRdb used MiXCR to reprocess the 5' RACE reads, holding one entry per CDR3 protein. This table holds 1.5 million to 2 million distinct CDR3 sequences, 30% to 40% found once. Sequenced sample: blood. The TCR originated in a human donor in good health.

The CDR3 DNA reads as TGTGCCTGGAGTGAGGACAGGGGGCAAGAGCAGTACTTC. This sequence encodes CAWSEDRGQEQYF. V usage is TRBV30 and J usage is TRBJ2-7, with 11 bases that match TRBD1. V was pared by 1 base and J by 7 bases, with 3 bases of the junction left unmatched. The CDR3 covers 13 residues. The germline V gene encodes CDR1 GTSNPN and CDR2 SVGIG (reference sequence).